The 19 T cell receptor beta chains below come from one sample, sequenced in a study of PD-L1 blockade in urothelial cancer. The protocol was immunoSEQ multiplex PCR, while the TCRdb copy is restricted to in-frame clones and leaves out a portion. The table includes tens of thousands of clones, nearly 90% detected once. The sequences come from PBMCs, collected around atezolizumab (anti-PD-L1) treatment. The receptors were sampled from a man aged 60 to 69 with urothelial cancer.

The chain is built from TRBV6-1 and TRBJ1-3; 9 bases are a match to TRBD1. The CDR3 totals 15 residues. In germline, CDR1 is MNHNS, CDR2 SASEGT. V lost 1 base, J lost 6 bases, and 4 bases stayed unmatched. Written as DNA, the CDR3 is TGTGCCAGCAGTGAAGGGACAGGGGATGAAAACACCATATATTTT. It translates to CASSEGTGDENTIYF.

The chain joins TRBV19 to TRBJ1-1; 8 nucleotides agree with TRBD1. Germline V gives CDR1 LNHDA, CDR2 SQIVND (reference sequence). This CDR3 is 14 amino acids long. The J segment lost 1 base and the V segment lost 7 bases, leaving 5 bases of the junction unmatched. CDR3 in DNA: TGTGCCAGTACCGGACAGGGACCGAACACTGAAGCTTTCTTT. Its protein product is CASTGQGPNTEAFF.

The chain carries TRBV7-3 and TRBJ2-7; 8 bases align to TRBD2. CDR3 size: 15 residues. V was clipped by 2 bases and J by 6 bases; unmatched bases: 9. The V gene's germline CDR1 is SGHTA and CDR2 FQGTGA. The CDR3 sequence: CASSLGGGSFSEQYF. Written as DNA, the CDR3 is TGTGCCAGCAGCTTAGGCGGGGGGTCTTTTAGCGAGCAGTACTTC.

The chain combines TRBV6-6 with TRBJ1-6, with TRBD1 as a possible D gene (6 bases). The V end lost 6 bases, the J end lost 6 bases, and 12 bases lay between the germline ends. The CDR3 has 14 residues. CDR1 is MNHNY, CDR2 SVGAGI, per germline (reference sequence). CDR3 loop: CASRAGDPNSPLHF. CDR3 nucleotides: TGTGCCAGCAGAGCAGGGGATCCTAATTCACCCCTCCACTTT.

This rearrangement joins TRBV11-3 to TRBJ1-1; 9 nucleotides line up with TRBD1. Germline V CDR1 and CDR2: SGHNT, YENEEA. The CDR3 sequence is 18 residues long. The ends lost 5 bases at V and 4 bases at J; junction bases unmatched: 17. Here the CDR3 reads CASSPSGTGRRGSTEAFF. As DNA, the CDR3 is TGTGCCAGCAGCCCTAGTGGGACAGGGCGTAGGGGGAGCACTGAAGCTTTCTTT.

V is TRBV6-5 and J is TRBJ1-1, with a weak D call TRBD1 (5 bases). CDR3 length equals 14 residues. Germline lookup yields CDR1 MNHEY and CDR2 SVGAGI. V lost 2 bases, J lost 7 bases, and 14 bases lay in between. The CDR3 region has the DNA TGTGCCAGCAGTTACGGGGGGGTAGGGGTTGAAGCTTTCTTT. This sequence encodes CASSYGGVGVEAFF.

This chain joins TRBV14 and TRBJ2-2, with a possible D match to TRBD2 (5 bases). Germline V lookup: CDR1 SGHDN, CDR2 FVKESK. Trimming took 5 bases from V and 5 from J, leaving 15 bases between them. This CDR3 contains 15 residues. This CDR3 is CASSFHIRGTGELFF. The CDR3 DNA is TGTGCCAGCAGCTTTCATATTCGGGGAACCGGGGAGCTGTTTTTT.

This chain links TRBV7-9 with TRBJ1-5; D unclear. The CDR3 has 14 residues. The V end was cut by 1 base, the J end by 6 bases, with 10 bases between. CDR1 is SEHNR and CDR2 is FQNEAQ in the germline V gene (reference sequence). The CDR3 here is CASSLDGGFQPQHF. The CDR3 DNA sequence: TGTGCCAGCAGCTTAGACGGAGGGTTTCAGCCCCAGCATTTT.

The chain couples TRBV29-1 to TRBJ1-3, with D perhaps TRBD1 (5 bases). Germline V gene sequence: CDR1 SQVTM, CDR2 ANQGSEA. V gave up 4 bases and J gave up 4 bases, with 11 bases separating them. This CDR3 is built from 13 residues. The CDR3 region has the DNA TGCAGCGTTGCGGAGGGGAGGGGAAACACCATATATTTT. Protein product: CSVAEGRGNTIYF.

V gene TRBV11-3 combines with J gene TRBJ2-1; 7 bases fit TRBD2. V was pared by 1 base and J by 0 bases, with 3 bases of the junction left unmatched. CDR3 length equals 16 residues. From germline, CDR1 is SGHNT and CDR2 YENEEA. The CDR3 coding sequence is TGTGCCAGCAGCTTAGTAACGGGGGGCTCCTACAATGAGCAGTTCTTC. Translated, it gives CASSLVTGGSYNEQFF.

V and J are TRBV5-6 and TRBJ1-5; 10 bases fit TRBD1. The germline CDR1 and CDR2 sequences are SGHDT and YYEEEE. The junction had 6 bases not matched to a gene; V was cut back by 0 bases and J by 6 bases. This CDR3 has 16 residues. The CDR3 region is CASSLAGDRGRQPQHF. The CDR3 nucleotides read TGTGCCAGCAGCTTGGCTGGGGACAGGGGACGTCAGCCCCAGCATTTT.

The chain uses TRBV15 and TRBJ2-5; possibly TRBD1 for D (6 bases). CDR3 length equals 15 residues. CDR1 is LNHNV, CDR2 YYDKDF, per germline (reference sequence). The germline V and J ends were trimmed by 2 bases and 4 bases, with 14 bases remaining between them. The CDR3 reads CATSRTTGSAETQYF. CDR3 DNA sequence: TGTGCCACCAGCAGAACTACAGGGTCCGCAGAGACCCAGTACTTC.

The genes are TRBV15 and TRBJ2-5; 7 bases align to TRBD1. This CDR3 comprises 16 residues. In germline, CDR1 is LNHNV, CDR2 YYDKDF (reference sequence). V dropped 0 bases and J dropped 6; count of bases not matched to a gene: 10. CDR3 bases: TGTGCCACCAGCAGAGAAACTTCTAGGGGGCGGCAGACCCAGTACTTC. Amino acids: CATSRETSRGRQTQYF.

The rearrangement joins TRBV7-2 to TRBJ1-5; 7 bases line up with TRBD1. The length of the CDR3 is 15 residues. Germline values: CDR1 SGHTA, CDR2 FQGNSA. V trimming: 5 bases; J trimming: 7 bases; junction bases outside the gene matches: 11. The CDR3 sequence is CASSTQGGRGQPQHF. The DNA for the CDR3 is TGTGCCAGCAGCACCCAAGGGGGCAGGGGGCAGCCCCAGCATTTT.

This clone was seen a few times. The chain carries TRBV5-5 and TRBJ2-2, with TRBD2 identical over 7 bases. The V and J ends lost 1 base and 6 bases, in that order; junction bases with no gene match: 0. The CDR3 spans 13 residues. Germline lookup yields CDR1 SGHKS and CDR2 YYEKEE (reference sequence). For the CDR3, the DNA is TGTGCCAGCAGCTTGAGCGGGGCCGGGGAGCTGTTTTTT. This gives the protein CASSLSGAGELFF.

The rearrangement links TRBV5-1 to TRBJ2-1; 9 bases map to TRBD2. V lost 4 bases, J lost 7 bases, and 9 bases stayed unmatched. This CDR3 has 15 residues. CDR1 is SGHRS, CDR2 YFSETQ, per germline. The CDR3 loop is CASSPSGTSYNEQFF. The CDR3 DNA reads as TGCGCCAGCAGCCCCTCCGGGACTAGCTATAATGAGCAGTTCTTC.

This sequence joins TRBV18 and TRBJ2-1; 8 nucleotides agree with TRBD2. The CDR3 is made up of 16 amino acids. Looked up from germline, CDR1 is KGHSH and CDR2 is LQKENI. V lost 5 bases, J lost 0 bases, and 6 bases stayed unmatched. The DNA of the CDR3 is TGTGCCAGCTCAAACCTACTAGCGGACTCCTACAATGAGCAGTTCTTC. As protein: CASSNLLADSYNEQFF.

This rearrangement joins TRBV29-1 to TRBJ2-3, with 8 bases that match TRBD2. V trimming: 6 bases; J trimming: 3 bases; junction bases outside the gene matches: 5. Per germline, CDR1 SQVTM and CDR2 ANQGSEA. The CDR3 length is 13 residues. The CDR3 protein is CSVGTSRTDTQYF. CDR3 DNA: TGCAGCGTGGGGACTAGTCGGACAGATACGCAGTATTTT.

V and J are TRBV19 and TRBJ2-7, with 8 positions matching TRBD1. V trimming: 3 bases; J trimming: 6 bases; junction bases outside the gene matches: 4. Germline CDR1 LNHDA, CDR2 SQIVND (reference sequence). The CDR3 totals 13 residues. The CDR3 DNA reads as TGTGCCAGTAGTATTCAGGACAGGGTCGAGCAGTACTTC. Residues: CASSIQDRVEQYF.